This entry lists 11 T cell receptor beta chains sequenced from one sample in a study of blood T cell repertoires in COVID-19 (dated by TCRdb to 2019 to 2021). Library prep was done by the immunoSEQ multiplex PCR assay. The table comes from immuneACCESS by way of TCRdb, which keeps in-frame sequences with V and J called. Part of the clones is missing from these tables; in studies checked, under half for an unresolved V gene and the rest for unknown reasons. The sample table lists 50,000 to 80,000 clones, 75% to 95% of them with a count of one. Of the sample, approximately 10% falls within the top ten clones. What was sequenced was peripheral blood. The receptors come from an elderly woman with active COVID-19.

This clone appeared a few times. This sequence joins TRBV27 and TRBJ2-7; 7 nucleotides agree with TRBD2. The CDR3 has 14 residues. The germline CDR1 and CDR2 sequences are MNHEY and SMNVEV (reference sequence). Trimming removed 5 bases from V and 2 bases from J; junction bases left unmatched: 6. The CDR3 loop reads CASSVLAQAYEQYF. The CDR3 DNA sequence: TGTGCCAGCAGTGTACTAGCGCAAGCCTACGAGCAGTACTTC.

The CDR3 here is CASSLGSSNEQFF. The CDR3 DNA reads TGTGCCAGCTCACTCGGTAGTAGCAATGAGCAGTTCTTC. The chain links TRBV18 to TRBJ2-1; D remains unclear. There are 13 residues in the CDR3. The V gene's germline CDR1 is KGHSH and CDR2 LQKENI. V was clipped by 4 bases and J by 6 bases, with 10 bases between them.

The chain is built from TRBV7-9 and TRBJ2-1; TRBD2 might be the D (7 bases). Germline assignment: CDR1 SEHNR and CDR2 FQNEAQ (reference sequence). The CDR3 has 11 amino acids. V lost 11 bases and J 7 bases, leaving 12 bases between the germline ends. CDR3 in DNA: TGTGCCCCGAGGGGGGGGAATGAGCAGTTCTTC. Protein product: CAPRGGNEQFF.

The V and J genes are TRBV6-5 and TRBJ2-6, with D uncertain. Germline V lookup: CDR1 MNHEY, CDR2 SVGAGI. The CDR3 length is 14 residues. V lost 6 bases to trimming and J lost 14 bases, with 20 bases between them. As DNA, the CDR3 is TGTGCCAGCAGCAAACAAGACACCAGTGTTTTCCTGACTTTC. Its protein is CASSKQDTSVFLTF.

The chain links TRBV25-1 to TRBJ2-1; 8 positions agree with TRBD2. This CDR3 has 15 residues. Germline values: CDR1 MGHDK, CDR2 SYGVNS. V dropped 2 bases and J dropped 5; count of bases not matched to a gene: 5. In DNA, the CDR3 is TGTGCCAGCAGTGAACGGGAGGGTTTTGACAATGAGCAGTTCTTC. Translating it yields CASSEREGFDNEQFF.

This clone appeared a single time. The chain combines TRBV19 with TRBJ1-2; TRBD1 matches 11 bases. The germline gives CDR1 LNHDA, CDR2 SQIVND (reference sequence). The ends lost 6 bases at V and 0 bases at J; junction bases unmatched: 6. The CDR3 extends over 16 amino acids. In DNA, the CDR3 is TGTGCCAGTAGATTCCGGGACAGGGGGACTAACTATGGCTACACCTTC. Residues: CASRFRDRGTNYGYTF. Filled out from reference TRBV19 and TRBJ1-2, the complete variable domain reads DGGITQSPKYLFRKEGQNVTLSCEQNLNHDAMYWYRQDPGQGLRLIYYSQIVNDFQKGDIAEGYSVSREKKESFPLTVTSAQKNPTAFYLCASRFRDRGTNYGYTFGSGTRLTVV.

This chain joins TRBV4-1 and TRBJ2-2; no definite D call. Germline V gene data show CDR1 as MGHRA and CDR2 as YSYEKL. The CDR3 has 15 amino acids. Trimming took 0 bases from V and 6 from J, leaving 11 bases between them. The CDR3 protein is CASSQERRIPGELFF. The CDR3 bases are TGCGCCAGCAGCCAAGAACGGCGGATCCCCGGGGAGCTGTTTTTT.

The V and J genes are TRBV19 and TRBJ2-1; 9 nucleotides match TRBD1. This CDR3 has 14 amino acids. V lost 3 bases and J lost 5; bases outside the gene matches: 2. The germline V gene encodes CDR1 LNHDA and CDR2 SQIVND (reference sequence). The CDR3 loop is CASSIRDRDNEQFF. DNA of the CDR3: TGTGCCAGTAGTATCCGGGACAGGGACAATGAGCAGTTCTTC.

This sequence joins TRBV19 and TRBJ1-5; D is perhaps TRBD1 (5 bases). There are 15 residues in the CDR3. The V gene's germline CDR1 is LNHDA and CDR2 SQIVND (reference sequence). Trimming shortened V by 10 bases and J by 8 bases, and 24 bases separated the two germline ends. CDR3 in DNA: TGTGCCACTAAAAATACCGGTTCGGGGGGAGAGCCCCAGCATTTT. Protein sequence: CATKNTGSGGEPQHF.

The rearrangement uses TRBV5-4 and TRBJ1-1; possibly TRBD1 for D (6 bases). Germline CDR1 and CDR2: SGHNT and YYREEE (reference sequence). V was pared by 2 bases and J by 3 bases, with 11 bases between. This CDR3 is built from 14 residues. CDR3 loop: CASSLGNRDTEAFF. The CDR3 DNA reads TGTGCCAGCAGCTTAGGGAACAGGGACACTGAAGCTTTCTTT.

The rearrangement joins TRBV27 to TRBJ1-1, with D possibly matching TRBD1 (6 bases). This CDR3 region has 15 residues. The germline gives CDR1 MNHEY, CDR2 SMNVEV (reference sequence). The V end was cut by 0 bases, the J end by 3 bases, with 11 bases between. CDR3 sequence (DNA): TGTGCCAGCAGTTTATCCCCCCAGGGGTACACTGAAGCTTTCTTT. As protein: CASSLSPQGYTEAFF.